These 16 T cell receptor beta chains were sequenced from one sample in a study of blood T cell repertoires in COVID-19. Generated by immunoSEQ multiplex PCR, the TCRdb table keeps only in-frame clones and is missing some. The sample has around 62,000 clones, 84% seen once. Sequenced: peripheral blood. The receptors shown here come from a man in his fifties or sixties with active COVID-19.

The rearrangement uses TRBV6-5 and TRBJ1-5; tentatively, D is TRBD1 (6 bases). This CDR3 is built from 14 residues. Germline-derived CDR1 and CDR2 are MNHEY and SVGAGI. V was cut by 5 bases and J by 7 bases, with 15 bases left in between. CDR3 loop: CASSPIRGDQPQHF. The CDR3 coding sequence is TGTGCCAGCAGTCCCATCAGGGGCGACCAGCCCCAGCATTTT.

J is TRBJ2-1 and V is TRBV15; TRBD2 agrees at 9 bases. The germline CDR1 and CDR2 sequences are LNHNV and YYDKDF (reference sequence). The CDR3 has 16 residues. V was clipped by 3 bases and J by 10 bases; unmatched bases: 13. The CDR3 nucleotides read TGTGCCACCAGCAGGAAAGGCCTAGCGGGGCTTCGGGAGCAGTTCTTC. Encoded protein: CATSRKGLAGLREQFF.

The CDR3 DNA reads TGCGCCAGCAGTGTAGAGAACACCGGGGAGCTGTTTTTT. This codes for CASSVENTGELFF. The J gene is TRBJ2-2, the V gene TRBV5-1, with D hard to call. CDR3 length: 13 residues. V lost 5 bases to trimming and J lost 1 base, with 6 bases between them. The germline CDR1 and CDR2 sequences are SGHRS and YFSETQ.

This clone occurred a few times. In the same sample, other DNA sequences code for this CDR3. This chain connects TRBV10-2 to TRBJ1-1; D may be TRBD1 (5 bases). This CDR3 has 11 amino acids. Germline CDR1 and CDR2: WSHSY and SAAADI. Trimming stripped 4 bases from V and 7 bases from J, with 7 bases between. The CDR3 loop reads CASSVGGEAFF. As DNA, the CDR3 is TGCGCCAGCAGTGTCGGGGGTGAAGCTTTCTTT.

This chain links TRBV19 with TRBJ2-7, with 8 bases identical to TRBD1. The germline V gene encodes CDR1 LNHDA and CDR2 SQIVND (reference sequence). This CDR3 is 16 amino acids long. With V trimmed by 7 bases and J by 5 bases, 16 bases remained unmatched. The CDR3 sequence is CASTPGLRTGFDEQYF. In DNA form, the CDR3 reads TGTGCCAGTACTCCTGGTCTAAGGACAGGGTTTGACGAGCAGTACTTC.

The chain joins TRBV2 to TRBJ1-1, with a weak D call TRBD1 (6 bases). Germline V gene lookup returns CDR1 SNHLY and CDR2 FYNNEI. The CDR3 extends over 13 amino acids. Between the trimmed V and J ends, which lost 4 bases and 4 bases, there was a span of 10 bases. The CDR3 DNA reads as TGTGCCAGCAGTGTGGTAGGGGGCACTGAAGCTTTCTTT. Translation gives CASSVVGGTEAFF.

The J gene is TRBJ2-5, the V gene TRBV5-1; a possible D gene is TRBD1 (7 bases). Deletions cut 0 bases from V and 7 bases from J, with 16 bases between. Germline-derived CDR1 and CDR2 are SGHRS and YFSETQ. The CDR3 spans 15 residues. The CDR3 DNA follows: TGCGCCAGCAGCTTGGACCAGGGGGGAGTTGGGACCCAGTACTTC. This translates into CASSLDQGGVGTQYF. Full variable domain (missing parts from reference TRBV5-1 and TRBJ2-5): KAGVTQTPRYLIKTRGQQVTLSCSPISGHRSVSWYQQTPGQGLQFLFEYFSETQRNKGNFPGRFSGRQFSNSRSEMNVSTLELGDSALYLCASSLDQGGVGTQYFGPGTRLLVL.

The V call is TRBV6-6, the J call TRBJ1-5; tentative D call: TRBD1 (5 bases). Trimming took off 0 bases at V and 0 bases at J, with 9 bases between the two ends. Germline CDR1 MNHNY, CDR2 SVGAGI (reference sequence). The CDR3 is made up of 16 amino acids. The CDR3, as DNA: TGTGCCAGCAGTTACTCAGGGCAGGGTAGCAATCAGCCCCAGCATTTT. It encodes CASSYSGQGSNQPQHF.

The rearrangement links TRBV11-2 to TRBJ2-7; TRBD1 is a possible D gene (6 bases). CDR3 length: 12 amino acids. V lost 6 bases and J 6 bases, leaving 12 bases between the germline ends. In germline, CDR1 is SGHAT, CDR2 FQNNGV. As DNA, the CDR3 is TGTGCCAGCAGATACACAGGGTCCGAGCAGTACTTC. It translates to CASRYTGSEQYF.

The chain links TRBV5-1 to TRBJ2-6; maybe TRBD2 (5 bases). The V and J ends lost 2 bases and 0 bases respectively, with 15 bases between them. Looked up from germline, CDR1 is SGHRS and CDR2 is YFSETQ. The CDR3 runs 18 residues. The CDR3 sequence: CASSLMFAGLSGANVLTF. The CDR3 DNA sequence: TGCGCCAGCAGCTTAATGTTCGCGGGCCTCTCTGGGGCCAACGTCCTGACTTTC.

This chain links TRBV12-3 or TRBV12-4 with TRBJ1-3, with D possibly being TRBD1 (6 bases). CDR3 length equals 13 residues. V lost 5 bases and J lost 16, with 21 bases in between. In nucleotides, the CDR3 is TGTGCCAGCAGTCAAATGGGGGCCCGGGCCCTGTATTTT. It codes for CASSQMGARALYF.

The J gene is TRBJ2-1, the V gene TRBV5-1; 8 bases are a match to TRBD1. This CDR3 is built from 14 residues. With V trimmed by 7 bases and J by 4 bases, 7 bases remained unmatched. Germline lookup yields CDR1 SGHRS and CDR2 YFSETQ. CDR3 loop: CASQSRGQYNEQFF. CDR3 nucleotides: TGCGCCAGCCAGTCCAGGGGGCAGTACAATGAGCAGTTCTTC.

Judged by abundance, this clone is medium-sized. The genes are TRBV2 and TRBJ1-1, with 7 nucleotides matching TRBD1. With 4 bases clipped from V and 6 bases from J, the junction kept 2 bases outside the gene matches. Per germline, CDR1 SNHLY and CDR2 FYNNEI. The CDR3 length is 12 residues. The CDR3 reads CASSGQGPEAFF. CDR3 DNA: TGTGCCAGCAGTGGACAGGGACCTGAAGCTTTCTTT.

With respect to this clone: The junction shows a germline mismatch at one end, possibly a read error. CDR3: CASSLGQGPTDTQYF. CDR3 in DNA: TGTGCTAGCAGCTTAGGTCAGGGCCCCACAGATACGCAGTATTTT. The chain couples TRBV7-7 to TRBJ2-3; TRBD1 might be the D (5 bases). Germline CDR1 reads SSHAT; CDR2 reads FNYEAQ (reference sequence). This CDR3 is 15 amino acids long.

This sequence joins TRBV7-9 and TRBJ2-1; D possibly corresponds to TRBD1 (6 bases). CDR3 size: 16 residues. Germline V lookup: CDR1 SEHNR, CDR2 FQNEAQ (reference sequence). V was clipped by 5 bases and J by 4 bases, with 18 bases between them. CDR3 loop: CASSANRDKIYNEQFF. CDR3 sequence (DNA): TGTGCCAGCAGCGCAAATCGGGACAAGATTTACAATGAGCAGTTCTTC.

This clone was detected a few times. The chain couples TRBV11-2 to TRBJ1-1; D is ambiguous. V lost 3 bases and J lost 5, with 10 bases in between. The germline V gene has CDR1 SGHAT and CDR2 FQNNGV. The CDR3 length is 13 residues. CDR3: CASSFGVGTEAFF. CDR3 nucleotides: TGTGCCAGCAGCTTCGGGGTAGGAACTGAAGCTTTCTTT. Full variable domain (outside the CDR3, taken from reference TRBV11-2 and TRBJ1-1): EAGVAQSPRYKIIEKRQSVAFWCNPISGHATLYWYQQILGQGPKLLIQFQNNGVVDDSQLPKDRFSAERLKGVDSTLKIQPAKLEDSAVYLCASSFGVGTEAFFGQGTRLTVV.